Below are 5 T cell receptor beta chains sequenced from a single sample in a study of CD8 T cells in Susac syndrome. Reverse transcription of roughly 0.5 to 1 ug RNA was performed with random hexamers. TCRdb passed the immunoSEQ multiplex PCR reads through MiXCR, listing each CDR3 protein once. The sample lists about 180,000 distinct CDR3 sequences, over 90% occurring once. Source material: CD4+ T cells from PBMCs. These receptors all come from a human donor with Susac syndrome.

The chain joins TRBV7-2 to TRBJ2-2, with 9 nucleotides matching TRBD2. Germline-derived CDR1 and CDR2 are SGHTA and FQGNSA. After removal of 1 base from V and 0 bases from J, the junction contained 3 bases not matched to a gene. This CDR3 contains 17 residues. CDR3 protein: CASSLDQRGANTGELFF. The CDR3 DNA sequence: TGTGCCAGCAGCTTAGATCAGCGGGGGGCGAACACCGGGGAGCTGTTTTTT. Looking up the rest from reference TRBV7-2 and TRBJ2-2 gives the full variable domain: GAGVSQSPSNKVTEKGKDVELRCDPISGHTALYWYRQSLGQGLEFLIYFQGNSAPDKSGLPSDRFSAERTGGSVSTLTIQRTQQEDSAVYLCASSLDQRGANTGELFFGEGSRLTVL.

This clonotype was seen just once. The rearrangement uses TRBV7-2 and TRBJ1-5, with D tentatively TRBD1 (5 bases). CDR1 is SGHTA and CDR2 is FQGNSA in the germline V gene. The CDR3 sequence is 14 residues long. Trimming removed 5 bases from V and 6 bases from J, with 14 bases in between. CDR3 loop: CASSTSAGGQPQHF. The DNA for the CDR3 is TGTGCCAGCAGCACCTCGGCGGGGGGTCAGCCCCAGCATTTT.

The chain recombines TRBV3-1 with TRBJ1-2; no clear D. CDR3 length: 13 amino acids. Germline CDR1 and CDR2: LGHDT and YNNKEL (reference sequence). V was clipped by 0 bases and J by 5 bases, with 7 bases between them. The CDR3 protein is CASSQDLGYGYTF. In DNA form, the CDR3 reads TGTGCCAGCAGCCAAGATCTAGGGTATGGCTACACCTTC.

The J gene is TRBJ2-1, the V gene TRBV20-1; 11 bases are a match to TRBD2. V dropped 1 base and J dropped 3; count of bases not matched to a gene: 5. The CDR3 has 16 amino acids. CDR1 is DFQATT and CDR2 is SNEGSKA in the germline V gene (reference sequence). CDR3 DNA sequence: TGCAGTGCTAGAGGCCCGCTAGCGGGAGGCTACAATGAGCAGTTCTTC. It is translated as CSARGPLAGGYNEQFF.

The genes are TRBV6-6 and TRBJ1-5; D is uncertain. The V gene lost 3 bases and the J gene lost 0 bases, with 9 bases spanning the gap. The CDR3 runs to 15 residues. Germline V CDR1 and CDR2: MNHNY, SVGAGI (reference sequence). The CDR3 sequence: CASSYAQDSNQPQHF. The CDR3 DNA sequence: TGTGCCAGCAGTTATGCCCAGGATAGCAATCAGCCCCAGCATTTT.